The sequence of this T cell receptor beta chain was determined in a study of shared clonotypes between healthy human individuals. The input for sorted-subset replicate PCRs was about 210 ng DNA, about 29,000 T cell genomes. Clones were read by immunoSEQ multiplex PCR, and TCRdb kept only the in-frame ones, dropping some. The data show 1,400,000 or so clones, 98% seen once. V gave up 5 bases and J gave up 2 bases; unmatched junction bases: 6. The CDR3 consists of 15 residues. Per the germline V gene, CDR1 is MDHEN and CDR2 is SYDVKM. The table lists this clone with a count of one. The clonotype originates from a man aged 30-40 years in good health. The sequencing sample was made of naive CD4+ T cells sorted from blood. Subset denoted: CD45RA+ positively selected. This rearrangement joins TRBV28 to TRBJ1-1; 9 positions agree with TRBD1. The CDR3 DNA reads TGTGCCAGCAGTCGACAGGGGGGGCGAAACACTGAAGCTTTCTTT. This translates into CASSRQGGRNTEAFF.